Sequencing of this T cell receptor beta chain was carried out in a study of blood T cell repertoires in COVID-19. Some clones are missing from TCRdb's copy, which holds only in-frame ones; the method was immunoSEQ multiplex PCR. Of under 130,000 clones listed, 89% are singletons. The CDR3 runs to 15 residues. Between the trimmed V and J ends, which lost 3 bases and 6 bases, there was a span of 15 bases. Looked up from germline, CDR1 is MGHRA and CDR2 is YSYEKL. This rearrangement joins TRBV4-1 to TRBJ2-4, with D maybe TRBD2 (5 bases). The source is a woman aged 55 to 70 with acute or convalescent COVID-19. Sequencing used peripheral blood. As DNA, the CDR3 is TGCGCCAGCAGCCAGGGTTCGGTCAGCGGAAACATTCAGTACTTC. Translating gives CASSQGSVSGNIQYF.